This record concerns one T cell receptor beta chain sequence. The antigen remains unidentified. cDNA molecules, individually, were tagged with unique molecular identifiers. TCRdb reanalysed the 5' RACE reads using MiXCR and keeps one entry per CDR3 protein. The sample yields about 71,000 distinct CDR3 sequences, roughly 13% seen once. V gave up 4 bases and J gave up 7 bases, with 5 bases separating them. The V gene's germline CDR1 is SEHNR and CDR2 FQNEAQ (reference sequence). The CDR3 covers 11 residues. These data come from a study of early T cells in non-severe SARS-CoV-2 infection. General study results and limits: Database matching using VDJdb favored anti-spike CD8 responses, with private and CD4 specificities left missing.

The receptor's source is an adult who was a healthcare worker with PCR-confirmed SARS-CoV-2 infection or an uninfected control (not recorded which). Sequencing was done on a sample of whole blood. V usage is TRBV7-9 and J usage is TRBJ1-3; D is unresolved. CDR3 in DNA: TGTGCCAGCAGCTCCCAGAACACCATATATTTT. The encoded protein is CASSSQNTIYF.